The 25 T cell receptor beta chains below come from one sample, sequenced in a study of early T cells in non-severe SARS-CoV-2 infection. TCRdb reprocessed the 5' RACE reads via MiXCR and lists one record per CDR3 protein. The sample carries nearly 70,000 distinct CDR3 sequences, around 4.2% recorded once. This sample comprised whole blood, obtained at baseline. Receptor source: an adult who was a healthcare worker with PCR-confirmed SARS-CoV-2 infection or an uninfected control (not recorded which). The donor label of this sample is uncertain.

The table lists this clonotype with many counts. The chain is built from TRBV30 and TRBJ2-7; unclear D gene. The V end lost 2 bases, the J end lost 1 base, and 6 bases lay between the germline ends. The germline V gene has CDR1 GTSNPN and CDR2 SVGIG (reference sequence). This CDR3 is built from 12 residues. Here the CDR3 DNA reads TGTGCCTGGAGTATCGAATCCTACGAGCAGTACTTC. Translation gives CAWSIESYEQYF.

This clonotype came up many times. The rearrangement links TRBV20-1 to TRBJ1-1; D not certain. Germline assignment: CDR1 DFQATT and CDR2 SNEGSKA (reference sequence). There are 13 residues in the CDR3. With 5 bases removed from V and 1 base from J, the gap between germline ends came to 11 bases. CDR3 DNA: TGCAGTGCTGACCGACTCCCGAACACTGAAGCTTTCTTT. Translating it yields CSADRLPNTEAFF.

This clonotype came up many times. In DNA, the CDR3 is TGTGCCAGCAGCTCCCCAGATACGCAGTATTTT. This translates into CASSSPDTQYF. The J gene is TRBJ2-3, the V gene TRBV7-2, with D hard to call. Trimming cost V 4 bases and J 4 bases, with 3 bases left between them. The CDR3 is 11 residues long. Germline lookup yields CDR1 SGHTA and CDR2 FQGNSA. Full variable domain (remainder filled in from reference TRBV7-2 and TRBJ2-3): GAGVSQSPSNKVTEKGKDVELRCDPISGHTALYWYRQSLGQGLEFLIYFQGNSAPDKSGLPSDRFSAERTGGSVSTLTIQRTQQEDSAVYLCASSSPDTQYFGPGTRLTVL.

This clonotype was counted at least ten times. The chain carries TRBV20-1 and TRBJ2-7; D gene ambiguous. The germline V and J ends were trimmed by 3 bases and 2 bases, with 8 bases remaining between them. This CDR3 has 12 residues. The germline gives CDR1 DFQATT, CDR2 SNEGSKA (reference sequence). The CDR3 nucleotides read TGCAGTGCTAGTGGCCTAGCCTACGAGCAGTACTTC. It is translated as CSASGLAYEQYF.

The V call is TRBV7-2, the J call TRBJ2-7, with 7 bases lining up with TRBD2. With 7 bases clipped from V and 0 bases from J, the junction kept 9 bases outside the gene matches. The CDR3 totals 15 residues. Looked up from germline, CDR1 is SGHTA and CDR2 is FQGNSA. DNA of the CDR3: TGTGCCAGCACCCGAGCTACGGGGGGCTCCTACGAGCAGTACTTC. This sequence encodes CASTRATGGSYEQYF.

The chain has TRBV6-1 and TRBJ2-7; no firm D call. CDR3 length equals 13 residues. V shed 1 base and J shed 2 bases, with 6 bases lying between them. Germline loops: CDR1 MNHNS, CDR2 SASEGT. The CDR3 loop reads CASSEDETYEQYF. CDR3 DNA sequence: TGTGCCAGCAGTGAAGACGAGACCTACGAGCAGTACTTC.

This clonotype came up a few times. The chain uses TRBV11-2 and TRBJ1-1; TRBD1 agrees at 9 bases. This CDR3 is built from 17 residues. Per the germline V gene, CDR1 is SGHAT and CDR2 is FQNNGV. The V gene end was trimmed by 1 base and the J gene end by 6 bases; junction bases not matched to a gene: 12. The CDR3 DNA sequence: TGTGCCAGCAGCTTAGTTGCCCCGGGACAGGGTTCTCCTGAAGCTTTCTTT. Its protein is CASSLVAPGQGSPEAFF.

This rearrangement joins TRBV28 to TRBJ1-4; no clear D gene. Trimming took 0 bases from V and 7 from J, leaving 3 bases between them. The germline CDR1 and CDR2 sequences are MDHEN and SYDVKM. The CDR3 is 12 amino acids. For the CDR3, the DNA is TGTGCCAGCAGTTTATGGGCTGAAAAACTGTTTTTT. It encodes CASSLWAEKLFF.

This sequence joins TRBV20-1 and TRBJ2-7; 7 nucleotides align to TRBD1. CDR1 and CDR2 from the germline V gene are DFQATT and SNEGSKA (reference sequence). The ends lost 5 bases at V and 2 bases at J; junction bases unmatched: 6. The CDR3 has 13 residues. The chain's CDR3 is CSAGIGQAYEQYF. CDR3 bases: TGCAGTGCTGGGATTGGACAGGCCTACGAGCAGTACTTC.

This clonotype has ten or more counts. The chain employs TRBV7-8 and TRBJ1-6; perhaps TRBD1 as D (6 bases). CDR1 is SGHVS and CDR2 is FQNEAQ in the germline V gene. The CDR3 totals 13 residues. V lost 5 bases, J lost 14 bases, and 16 bases lay in between. CDR3 region: CASSPLNRESLHF. The DNA for the CDR3 is TGTGCCAGCAGCCCCTTAAACAGGGAGTCCCTCCACTTT.

This clonotype occurred many times. The V and J genes are TRBV10-1 and TRBJ2-1; TRBD1 matches 7 bases. The germline V gene encodes CDR1 WNHNN and CDR2 SYGVQD (reference sequence). The CDR3 covers 15 residues. Trimming took 0 bases from V and 2 from J; bases not matched to a gene: 1. Here the CDR3 DNA reads TGCGCCAGCAGTGAGTCCCAGGGGGCCTACAATGAGCAGTTCTTC. It codes for CASSESQGAYNEQFF.

The V and J genes are TRBV28 and TRBJ2-6, with TRBD1 as a possible D gene (6 bases). This CDR3 contains 18 residues. CDR1 MDHEN and CDR2 SYDVKM come from the germline V gene. Trimming stripped 4 bases from V and 4 bases from J, with 20 bases between. The chain's CDR3 is CASSSSDIPGAGANVLTF. Written as DNA, the CDR3 is TGTGCCAGCAGTTCGTCCGATATTCCAGGGGCCGGGGCCAACGTCCTGACTTTC.

There are many counts of this clonotype. This chain connects TRBV7-6 to TRBJ2-5; 11 bases map to TRBD1. Germline V gene lookup returns CDR1 SGHVS and CDR2 FNYEAQ. The V and J ends lost 2 bases and 4 bases, in that order; junction bases with no gene match: 6. The CDR3 runs to 16 residues. The chain's CDR3 is CASSLNSGTGGETQYF. CDR3 bases: TGTGCCAGCAGCTTAAATTCCGGGACAGGGGGAGAGACCCAGTACTTC.

This clonotype was seen many times. In DNA form, the CDR3 reads TGTGCCAGCAGTCCCCAAGGGGGAACTAATGAAAAACTGTTTTTT. Protein product: CASSPQGGTNEKLFF. The chain combines TRBV6-4 with TRBJ1-4; possible D gene TRBD1, 6 bases. This CDR3 spans 15 amino acids. Deletions cut 5 bases from V and 1 base from J, with 11 bases between. CDR1 MRHNA and CDR2 SNTAGT come from the germline V gene.

There are many counts of this clonotype. The chain employs TRBV7-2 and TRBJ1-3, with D uncertain. This CDR3 is built from 16 residues. V lost 0 bases, J lost 0 bases, and 9 bases lay in between. From germline, CDR1 is SGHTA and CDR2 FQGNSA. The CDR3, as DNA: TGTGCCAGCAGCTTAGCCCTCCCAAGCTCTGGAAACACCATATATTTT. Its translation: CASSLALPSSGNTIYF.

In its sample, this clonotype was seen many times. The rearrangement links TRBV11-2 to TRBJ1-1, with TRBD1 as a possible D gene (5 bases). V lost 5 bases and J lost 8, with 12 bases in between. Per the germline V gene, CDR1 is SGHAT and CDR2 is FQNNGV. The CDR3 is made up of 12 amino acids. CDR3 sequence (DNA): TGTGCCAGCAGCCTTGGGGCCCTCGAAGCTTTCTTT. This translates into CASSLGALEAFF.

This clonotype was seen many times. The chain couples TRBV7-2 to TRBJ2-6; D ambiguous. With 1 base removed from V and 0 bases from J, the gap between germline ends came to 4 bases. The CDR3 runs 15 residues. Germline V gene data show CDR1 as SGHTA and CDR2 as FQGNSA. For the CDR3, the DNA is TGTGCCAGCAGCTTAGGTCCCTCTGGGGCCAACGTCCTGACTTTC. It yields the protein CASSLGPSGANVLTF.

This clonotype was seen ten or more times. V usage is TRBV7-6 and J usage is TRBJ2-3; D is undetermined. CDR1 and CDR2 (germline): SGHVS, FNYEAQ. This CDR3 spans 14 amino acids. The V end lost 5 bases, the J end lost 0 bases, and 9 bases lay between the germline ends. CDR3 in DNA: TGTGCCAGCAGCCCCCTTTCTAGCACAGATACGCAGTATTTT. Its translation is CASSPLSSTDTQYF.

This clonotype has only a few counts. The chain recombines TRBV20-1 with TRBJ2-2, with 11 positions matching TRBD1. Germline V lookup: CDR1 DFQATT, CDR2 SNEGSKA (reference sequence). Trimming cost V 5 bases and J 5 bases; bases outside gene matches: 7. There are 15 residues in the CDR3. CDR3 nucleotide sequence: TGCAGTGCTTTCTTCGGGACAGGGGGAACCGGGGAGCTGTTTTTT. This sequence encodes CSAFFGTGGTGELFF.

The sample holds a few counts of this clonotype. The CDR3 protein is CASSQDMGTSNSPLHF. DNA of the CDR3: TGTGCCAGCAGCCAAGATATGGGGACGAGTAATTCACCCCTCCACTTT. V is TRBV4-2 and J is TRBJ1-6, with a tentative D call TRBD1 (5 bases). The CDR3 contains 16 residues. With 0 bases removed from V and 6 bases from J, the gap between germline ends came to 12 bases. Germline CDR1 and CDR2: LGHNA and YNFKEQ.

The chain joins TRBV9 to TRBJ2-3; 8 bases match TRBD2. The CDR3 spans 14 residues. Germline CDR1 is SGDLS and CDR2 is YYNGEE. V gave up 4 bases and J gave up 3 bases; unmatched junction bases: 4. The CDR3 loop reads CASSHGTRTDTQYF. The DNA for the CDR3 is TGTGCCAGCAGCCATGGGACTAGGACAGATACGCAGTATTTT.

This clonotype has just a few counts. The gene calls are TRBV12-3 or TRBV12-4 and TRBJ1-1; no clear D gene. V was trimmed by 2 bases and J by 5 bases, leaving 12 bases between them. This CDR3 is built from 14 residues. This chain's CDR3 is CASSLSVRKTEAFF. The CDR3 nucleotides read TGTGCCAGCAGTTTAAGCGTAAGGAAGACTGAAGCTTTCTTT.

The chain uses TRBV19 and TRBJ1-5; 7 positions agree with TRBD1. The CDR3 spans 14 residues. J lost 3 bases, V lost 7 bases, and 6 bases had no gene match. Germline V gene sequence: CDR1 LNHDA, CDR2 SQIVND (reference sequence). This chain's CDR3 is CASKERGLNQPQHF. The DNA for the CDR3 is TGTGCCAGTAAGGAAAGGGGGCTCAATCAGCCCCAGCATTTT.

This clonotype was picked up many times. The rearrangement links TRBV7-2 to TRBJ2-1; no firm D call. The CDR3 runs 14 residues. Germline lookup yields CDR1 SGHTA and CDR2 FQGNSA. With 5 bases removed from V and 8 bases from J, the gap between germline ends came to 16 bases. The CDR3 here is CASSPARASDEQFF. In DNA form, the CDR3 reads TGTGCCAGCAGCCCGGCTCGCGCGAGCGATGAGCAGTTCTTC.

This clonotype has a count of ten or more. The chain employs TRBV7-8 and TRBJ2-1; maybe TRBD1 (5 bases). This CDR3 spans 13 amino acids. The V gene lost 1 base and the J gene lost 10 bases, with 11 bases spanning the gap. Per germline, CDR1 SGHVS and CDR2 FQNEAQ. The CDR3 DNA follows: TGTGCCAGCAGCTTAGAGGCTCACAGGGAGCAGTTCTTC. It translates to CASSLEAHREQFF.